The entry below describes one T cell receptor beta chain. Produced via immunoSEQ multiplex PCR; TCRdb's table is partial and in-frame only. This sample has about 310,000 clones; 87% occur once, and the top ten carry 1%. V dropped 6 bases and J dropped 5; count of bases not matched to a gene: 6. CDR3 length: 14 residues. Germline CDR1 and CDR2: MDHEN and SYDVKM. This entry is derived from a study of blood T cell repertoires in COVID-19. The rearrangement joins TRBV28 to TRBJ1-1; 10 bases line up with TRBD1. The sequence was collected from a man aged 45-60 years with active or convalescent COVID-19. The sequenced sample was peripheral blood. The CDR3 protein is CASRGQGRGTEAFF. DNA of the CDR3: TGTGCCAGCAGGGGACAGGGGAGGGGAACTGAAGCTTTCTTT.